These T cell receptor beta chains were read from a single sample in a study of T cells in localized non-small cell lung cancer. The method was immunoSEQ multiplex PCR; TCRdb's version includes in-frame clones alone and lacks a portion of them. The sample records roughly 3,300 clones, approximately 23% being singletons. The sequences come from normal lung tissue next to the tumor, collected before any cancer treatment. Every receptor here comes from a man between 40 and 69 years old with stage III squamous cell lung carcinoma. Both conserved end residues are part of each CDR3. The D gene is left open where the match is weak. Where a row states a size, it is once, few, many or the class of an expanded clone; other rows omit it.

>TRBV9|TRBJ1-2|medium-sized|TRBD1
TGTGCCAGCAGCCTCTTCGACAGGGATAGCAACTATGGCTACACCTTC
CASSLFDRDSNYGYTF
>TRBV19|TRBJ1-5|.|.
TGTGCCAGTAGTATAGGCAGTCGGCAGCCCCAGCATTTT
CASSIGSRQPQHF
>TRBV28|TRBJ2-1|few|.
TGTGCCACCAGGGGACCTAGCCTTTATGAGCAGTTCTTC
CATRGPSLYEQFF
>TRBV6-8|TRBJ1-2|few|.
TGTGCCAGCAGTCCTACAGGAGTGCGAAACTATGGCTACACCTTC
CASSPTGVRNYGYTF
>TRBV29-1|TRBJ1-5|.|.
TGCAGCATTGGGGCAGCCGATCAGCCCCAGCATTTT
CSIGAADQPQHF
>TRBV11-3|TRBJ1-1|medium-sized|.
TGTGCCAGCAGCTTAGATCCAGGGTGGAACACTGAAGCTTTCTTT
CASSLDPGWNTEAFF
>TRBV19|TRBJ2-1|.|TRBD1
TGTGCCAGTAAGGAGGGACAGGGCTCCTACAATGAGCAGTTCTTC
CASKEGQGSYNEQFF
>TRBV11-3|TRBJ1-2|medium-sized|.
TGTGCCAGCAGCTCCATGGCGTTTGACTATGGCTACACCTTC
CASSSMAFDYGYTF
>TRBV6-8|TRBJ2-1|medium-sized|TRBD1
TGTGCCAGCAGTGCAACCGGACAGGGGGAGTCCTACAATGAGCAGTTCTTC
CASSATGQGESYNEQFF
>TRBV11-3|TRBJ2-2|few|.
TGTGCCAGCAGCTTCTCCGACAGGACCGGGGAGCTGTTTTTT
CASSFSDRTGELFF
>TRBV11-3|TRBJ2-3|many|.
TGTGCCAGCAGCCCGGGGGCTTCCCTAAGCACAGATACGCAGTATTTT
CASSPGASLSTDTQYF
>TRBV1|TRBJ1-1|.|.
TGCGCCAGCAGCCAAGATTTAAACACTGAAGCTTTCTTT
CASSQDLNTEAFF
>TRBV11-3|TRBJ2-3|few|TRBD2
TGTGCCAGCAGCCCTATAGCGGGGGGGCCCACAGATACGCAGTATTTT
CASSPIAGGPTDTQYF
>TRBV19|TRBJ2-1|few|TRBD1
TGTGCCAGTAGTATGTGGGACAGGGACAATGAGCAGTTCTTC
CASSMWDRDNEQFF
>TRBV30|TRBJ1-4|.|.
TGTGCCTGGACCCGTACGACCGGAAAGGGGAAGGTTGAAAAACTGTTTTTT
CAWTRTTGKGKVEKLFF
>TRBV18|TRBJ2-2|.|TRBD1
TGTGCCAGCTCACCACTCACAGGGGACACCGGGGAGCTGTTTTTT
CASSPLTGDTGELFF
>TRBV11-3|TRBJ2-7|few|TRBD1
TGTGCCAGCAGCTTAGGGACAGGGCTAGACGAGCAGTACTTC
CASSLGTGLDEQYF
>TRBV30|TRBJ1-1|.|.
TGTGCGTGGACTTCTTACACTGAAGCTTTCTTT
CAWTSYTEAFF
>TRBV11-3|TRBJ2-5|few|.
TGTGCCAGCAGCCGAGGACTAAATCAAGAGACCCAGTACTTC
CASSRGLNQETQYF
>TRBV7-6|TRBJ2-5|few|TRBD2
TGTGCCAGCAGCATCAGCGGGGGGGGCTGGGGAGAGACCCAGTACTTC
CASSISGGGWGETQYF
>TRBV7-1|TRBJ1-2|few|.
TGTGCCAGCAGCTTTGACCTCAACTATGGCTACACCTTC
CASSFDLNYGYTF
>TRBV11-3|TRBJ1-1|.|TRBD1
TGTGCCAGCAGCTTGGGAGACAGGGTGAACACTGAAGCTTTCTTT
CASSLGDRVNTEAFF
>TRBV6-8|TRBJ1-5|few|.
TGTGCCAGCAGGCGGGACACCGATAGCAATCAGCCCCAGCATTTT
CASRRDTDSNQPQHF
>TRBV28|TRBJ2-5|few|TRBD1
TGTGCCAGCAGTTTGGGGGGACAGGGGGCCGGGGAGACCCAGTACTTC
CASSLGGQGAGETQYF
>TRBV6-8|TRBJ2-5|few|TRBD2
TGTGCCAGCAGTTACGACCGGGGGGGGTCGGAGACCCAGTACTTC
CASSYDRGGSETQYF
>TRBV6-8|TRBJ2-7|few|.
TGTGCCAGCAGTTTCACGGGACACCCTTACGAGCAGTACTTC
CASSFTGHPYEQYF
>TRBV28|TRBJ1-1|few|.
TGTGCCAGCAGTTTCGGGGGTACGAACACTGAAGCTTTCTTT
CASSFGGTNTEAFF
>TRBV19|TRBJ1-3|.|.
TGTGCCAGTAGTCTTCGACGCCCCTCTGGAAACACCATATATTTT
CASSLRRPSGNTIYF
>TRBV16|TRBJ2-7|.|TRBD1
TGTGCCAGCAGCTCCGACAGGGGCCACGAGCAGTACTTC
CASSSDRGHEQYF
>TRBV18|TRBJ2-7|few|.
TGTGCCAGCTCCGGGACTCCACAGGCCGAGCAGTACTTC
CASSGTPQAEQYF
>TRBV11-3|TRBJ2-5|few|.
TGTGCCAGCAGCTTAGGGGGGAACCCACGGGAGACCCAGTACTTC
CASSLGGNPRETQYF
>TRBV7-1|TRBJ2-5|few|TRBD1
TGTGCCACCAGACGGGACAGACAAGAGACCCAGTACTTC
CATRRDRQETQYF
>TRBV11-3|TRBJ1-1|medium-sized|.
TGTGCCAGCAGCGGGCACTCCAGGGACCCTGAAGCTTTCTTT
CASSGHSRDPEAFF
>TRBV19|TRBJ1-5|.|.
TGTGCCAGTACCGATCTAGGGGCTCATAGCAATCAGCCCCAGCATTTT
CASTDLGAHSNQPQHF
>TRBV28|TRBJ2-7|few|.
TGTGCCAGCAGCCGGACTTATGCCTACGAGCAGTACTTC
CASSRTYAYEQYF
>TRBV2|TRBJ1-5|.|.
TGTGCCAGCAGTGAAGAAAGAACGGGGAATCAGCCCCAGCATTTT
CASSEERTGNQPQHF
>TRBV18|TRBJ1-4|few|.
TGTGCCAGCTTAGGAGGGGACAATGAAAAACTGTTTTTT
CASLGGDNEKLFF
>TRBV11-3|TRBJ1-5|medium-sized|TRBD1
TGTGCCAGCAGCTTAGGTACAGGACAGGGCTTTAATCAGCCCCAGCATTTT
CASSLGTGQGFNQPQHF
>TRBV5-1|TRBJ1-4|.|TRBD1
TGCGCCAGCAGTTATGGGGACAGCGTTAATGAAAAACTGTTTTTT
CASSYGDSVNEKLFF
>TRBV29-1|TRBJ2-3|.|TRBD1
TGCAGCGTATCACAGGGGGAGAGCACAGATACGCAGTATTTT
CSVSQGESTDTQYF
>TRBV6-8|TRBJ1-5|few|.
TGTGCCAGCAGTGACTACAGGGAACAGCCCCAGCATTTT
CASSDYREQPQHF
>TRBV6-8|TRBJ2-2|few|.
TGTGCCACCACCGACGTAGACGGCCGAGAAGAGCTGTTTTTT
CATTDVDGREELFF
>TRBV7-8|TRBJ2-1|.|.
TGTGCCAGCAGCTTAGATAGGGTCAATGAGCAGTTCTTC
CASSLDRVNEQFF
>TRBV6-8|TRBJ1-1|.|.
TGTGCCAGCAGTTATGGTTCCGGGGAGTCCATGAACACTGAAGCTTTCTTT
CASSYGSGESMNTEAFF
>TRBV11-3|TRBJ2-2|.|.
TGTGCCAGCAGCCGCGACACTTTTGGCGCCACCGGGGAGCTGTTTTTT
CASSRDTFGATGELFF
>TRBV10-2|TRBJ1-5|.|.
TGCGCCAGCGGGGAAATCAATCAGCCCCAGCATTTT
CASGEINQPQHF
>TRBV6-8|TRBJ2-5|few|TRBD1
TGTGCCAGCAACTACCGGGGCAGGGGGCAGGAGACCCAGTACTTC
CASNYRGRGQETQYF
>TRBV6-8|TRBJ2-2|few|.
TGTGCCAGCAGTAAGAACACCGGGGAGCTGTTTTTT
CASSKNTGELFF
>TRBV6-8|TRBJ2-7|.|TRBD2
TGTGCCAGCAGTTACTCAGCGGGGGGCTACGAGCAGTACTTC
CASSYSAGGYEQYF
>TRBV5-1|TRBJ2-1|.|.
TGCGCCAGCAGCTTGTTTTCTAGTGGCAATGAGCAGTTCTTC
CASSLFSSGNEQFF
>TRBV6-8|TRBJ2-7|.|.
TGTGCCAGCAGTTCCACGGCGACCTACGAGCAGTACTTC
CASSSTATYEQYF
>TRBV28|TRBJ1-6|.|.
TGTGCCAGCAGTACCAACAGGGAATCTTCACCCCTCCACTTT
CASSTNRESSPLHF
>TRBV10-1|TRBJ2-2|.|.
TGCGCCAGCAGTATTGTTAGGGACACCGGGGAGCTGTTTTTT
CASSIVRDTGELFF
>TRBV7-2|TRBJ2-3|.|.
TGTGCCAGCAGCCCGAGGTTCACAGATACGCAGTATTTT
CASSPRFTDTQYF
>TRBV28|TRBJ2-2|.|.
TGTGCCAGCAGTTTCGCCCGAACTCGAAAAGGGTCGAACACCGGGGAGCTGTTTTTT
CASSFARTRKGSNTGELFF